The 7 T cell receptor beta chains presented below share a single source sample, sequenced in a study of PD-L1 blockade in urothelial cancer. Sequencing used immunoSEQ multiplex PCR; TCRdb keeps in-frame clones, though not all of them. The sample contains roughly 100,000 clones, roughly 88% of which appear only once. The sequencing used PBMCs, collected around atezolizumab (anti-PD-L1) treatment. The source of these receptors is a man aged 50-59 years with urothelial cancer.

The genes are TRBV7-2 and TRBJ2-1; 12 bases map to TRBD2. J was trimmed by 9 bases and V by 5 bases; bases with no gene match: 8. Germline CDR1 and CDR2: SGHTA and FQGNSA. The CDR3 runs to 15 residues. CDR3 in amino acids: CASSRRTSGNFEQFF. The CDR3 DNA sequence: TGTGCCAGCAGCAGACGGACTAGCGGGAATTTTGAGCAGTTCTTC.

This chain joins TRBV11-2 and TRBJ2-1, with D tentatively TRBD2 (5 bases). V lost 2 bases and J lost 0, with 17 bases in between. Germline-derived CDR1 and CDR2 are SGHAT and FQNNGV. There are 18 residues in the CDR3. For the CDR3, the DNA is TGTGCCAGCAGCTTAAACTTTCGGACTGGAAGCTCCTACAATGAGCAGTTCTTC. Its translation is CASSLNFRTGSSYNEQFF.

A single count supports this clone. The chain links TRBV5-3 to TRBJ2-4; tentative D call: TRBD2 (6 bases). TRBV5-3 is classed as an ORF, of uncertain function. The CDR3 totals 15 residues. With 1 base removed from V and 4 bases from J, the gap between germline ends came to 12 bases. The CDR3 sequence is CARSLRRDGKNIQYF. The CDR3 DNA reads TGTGCCAGAAGCTTGAGGCGGGACGGGAAAAACATTCAGTACTTC.

V is TRBV15 and J is TRBJ2-7; 8 bases fit TRBD1. V was pared by 5 bases and J by 0 bases, with 12 bases of the junction left unmatched. In germline, CDR1 is LNHNV, CDR2 YYDKDF (reference sequence). The CDR3 is 17 residues long. The CDR3, as DNA: TGTGCCACCAGCCGCTACAGGGGGTCGAAGAGCTCCTACGAGCAGTACTTC. This codes for CATSRYRGSKSSYEQYF.

V gene TRBV19 combines with J gene TRBJ2-7, with 9 bases matching TRBD2. The CDR3 loop spans 15 amino acids. Losses at the gene ends were 5 bases for V and 0 bases for J; bases not matched to a gene: 5. CDR1 and CDR2 from the germline V gene are LNHDA and SQIVND (reference sequence). The DNA for the CDR3 is TGTGCCAGTAGTCTAAGGACTAGCGTCTCCTACGAGCAGTACTTC. Amino acid sequence: CASSLRTSVSYEQYF.

This clone was seen more than once but under ten times. The rearrangement joins TRBV6-1 to TRBJ1-1, with D unclear. The CDR3 extends over 13 amino acids. Germline CDR1 MNHNS, CDR2 SASEGT. Trimming took off 8 bases at V and 0 bases at J, with 10 bases between the two ends. The CDR3 sequence: CASQPGMNTEAFF. As DNA, the CDR3 is TGTGCCAGCCAACCAGGCATGAACACTGAAGCTTTCTTT.

This chain uses TRBV5-1 with TRBJ1-4; D is undetermined. The germline V and J ends were trimmed by 1 base and 5 bases, with 12 bases remaining between them. The CDR3 contains 15 residues. Per germline, CDR1 SGHRS and CDR2 YFSETQ. The DNA of the CDR3 is TGCGCCAGCAGCTTGAATCTCGGCGGGAATGAAAAACTGTTTTTT. Its translation is CASSLNLGGNEKLFF.